Listed here are 11 T cell receptor beta chains from one sample, sequenced in a study of T cells after posttransplantation cyclophosphamide. Some clones are missing from TCRdb's copy, which holds only in-frame ones; the method was immunoSEQ multiplex PCR. This sample carries 30,000 to 45,000 clones, roughly 78% of them seen once, and the ten largest clones take 7.5% to 9.5%. Busulfan-fludarabine conditioning, marrow transplant, and cyclophosphamide on days +3 and +4 were administered. The sequencing here drew on CD4+ T cells sorted from blood, taken 1,800 to 2,000 days after a stem cell transplant with posttransplant cyclophosphamide. All receptors derive from a female patient in her forties who received an allogeneic stem cell transplant from a related donor, was CMV-positive, and had no GVHD. T cells may partly derive from the graft donor.

The chain couples TRBV28 to TRBJ1-5; TRBD1 matches 9 bases. Germline assignment: CDR1 MDHEN and CDR2 SYDVKM. The V and J ends lost 5 bases and 5 bases, in that order; junction bases with no gene match: 7. The CDR3 totals 15 residues. In nucleotides, the CDR3 is TGTGCCAGCAGTAGAGTGACAGGGGGGGATCAGCCCCAGCATTTT. Encoded protein: CASSRVTGGDQPQHF.

This clone showed up just once. This sequence joins TRBV5-1 and TRBJ1-1, with D possibly matching TRBD1 (6 bases). Trimming shortened V by 3 bases and J by 0 bases, and 15 bases separated the two germline ends. The CDR3 has 16 residues. CDR1 is SGHRS, CDR2 YFSETQ, per germline. The CDR3 here is CASSSPRGRLNTEAFF. CDR3 DNA sequence: TGCGCCAGCAGCTCCCCCAGGGGACGCTTGAACACTGAAGCTTTCTTT.

The gene calls are TRBV7-9 and TRBJ2-2, with D tentatively TRBD1 (5 bases). The CDR3 has 16 amino acids. Germline-derived CDR1 and CDR2 are SEHNR and FQNEAQ (reference sequence). The V end was cut by 3 bases, the J end by 2 bases, with 13 bases between. As DNA, the CDR3 is TGTGCCAGCAGCTTTAATAGGGGCCTAAACACCGGGGAGCTGTTTTTT. Translated, it gives CASSFNRGLNTGELFF.

The chain combines TRBV2 with TRBJ2-5, with unresolved D. Germline CDR1 SNHLY, CDR2 FYNNEI. CDR3 length: 11 residues. V lost 7 bases, J lost 8 bases, and 11 bases lay in between. In DNA, the CDR3 is TGTGCCAGCACGCTAAGAGAAACCCAGTACTTC. Translated, it gives CASTLRETQYF.

This rearrangement joins TRBV6-6 to TRBJ1-2; maybe TRBD1 (6 bases). This CDR3 is built from 15 residues. Germline CDR1 is MNHNY and CDR2 is SVGAGI (reference sequence). V was shortened by 0 bases and J by 8 bases, with 16 bases between the two germline ends. CDR3 in amino acids: CASSYSIVGAGGYTF. The CDR3 bases are TGTGCCAGCAGTTACTCGATAGTGGGGGCTGGGGGCTACACCTTC.

This clone occurred once. This chain uses TRBV6-1 with TRBJ1-1; D remains unclear. The CDR3 spans 16 residues. V lost 2 bases to trimming and J lost 1 base, with 14 bases between them. In germline, CDR1 is MNHNS, CDR2 SASEGT. The CDR3 is CASSERAGGPNTEAFF. In DNA form, the CDR3 reads TGTGCCAGCAGTGAAAGGGCAGGAGGGCCGAACACTGAAGCTTTCTTT.

The V gene is TRBV5-6, the J gene TRBJ2-2; D is unresolved. The germline gives CDR1 SGHDT, CDR2 YYEEEE. V lost 1 base, J lost 7 bases, and 8 bases lay in between. The CDR3 is 13 residues long. The CDR3 bases are TGTGCCAGCAGCTTGACCTTCGGCGGGGAGCTGTTTTTT. Residues: CASSLTFGGELFF.

This clone has just a few counts. The chain combines TRBV6-4 with TRBJ1-6, with 10 bases aligning to TRBD1. The CDR3 is 19 residues long. Germline CDR1 and CDR2: MRHNA and SNTAGT. V lost 7 bases and J lost 7; bases outside the gene matches: 19. The CDR3 nucleotides are TGTGCCAGCACCACCATGAGACAGGGGGCGCGGAATCCCAATTCACCCCTCCACTTT. Translating it yields CASTTMRQGARNPNSPLHF.

The genes are TRBV29-1 and TRBJ2-5; 7 bases align to TRBD1. The CDR3 totals 14 residues. Germline-derived CDR1 and CDR2 are SQVTM and ANQGSEA. The ends lost 5 bases at V and 1 base at J; junction bases unmatched: 7. This CDR3 reads CSVKPPGGQETQYF. The CDR3 DNA is TGCAGCGTTAAACCCCCAGGGGGCCAAGAGACCCAGTACTTC.

The chain uses TRBV15 and TRBJ2-5, with D tentatively TRBD2 (5 bases). The germline CDR1 and CDR2 sequences are LNHNV and YYDKDF (reference sequence). The V end lost 5 bases, the J end lost 4 bases, and 8 bases lay between the germline ends. The CDR3 sequence is 12 residues long. CDR3 amino acids: CATSGRGETQYF. CDR3 DNA: TGTGCCACCAGCGGGAGAGGAGAGACCCAGTACTTC.

The chain recombines TRBV7-8 with TRBJ2-1; maybe TRBD2 (6 bases). V shed 4 bases and J shed 9 bases, with 16 bases lying between them. The CDR3 length is 14 residues. Germline CDR1 SGHVS, CDR2 FQNEAQ. This CDR3 reads CASSSRDLGGEQFF. CDR3 DNA sequence: TGTGCCAGCAGCTCCCGGGACTTGGGCGGTGAGCAGTTCTTC.